Listed below are T cell receptor beta chains from one sample, sequenced in a study of blood T cell repertoires in COVID-19. The method was immunoSEQ multiplex PCR; TCRdb's version includes in-frame clones alone and lacks a portion of them. The sample has 200,000 to 250,000 clones, about 80% seen once. The sequenced material came from peripheral blood. These receptors originate from a woman in her twenties or thirties who had recovered from COVID-19. The CDR3 runs from the conserved cysteine through the conserved F or W. D genes are given only for firm matches. Size tells how often a clone was seen (once, few, many) or the class of an expanded clone, and some rows leave it out.

J gene | clone size | D gene | V gene | CDR3 DNA | CDR3 protein
TRBJ1-6 | . | . | TRBV6-5 | TGTGCCAGCAGACAGAATAATTCACCCCTCCACTTT | CASRQNNSPLHF
TRBJ1-2 | once | . | TRBV3-1/TRBV3-2 | TGTGCCAGCAGCCCAAATACAGGAGCCCAATATGGCTACACCTTC | CASSPNTGAQYGYTF
TRBJ1-1 | . | . | TRBV27 | TGTGCCAGCAGTTTATACGGGGTGAACACTGAAGCTTTCTTT | CASSLYGVNTEAFF
TRBJ2-1 | . | TRBD2 | TRBV4-2 | TGTGCCAGCAGCCAAGAGGGACTAGCCCCGTTCTTC | CASSQEGLAPFF
TRBJ2-7 | . | . | TRBV9 | TGTGCCAGCAGCGTAGGAAGAGGAGTCACCTACGAGCAGTACTTC | CASSVGRGVTYEQYF
TRBJ1-6 | . | . | TRBV11-2 | TGTGCCAGCAGCGGAGCAGGGAATTCACCCCTCCACTTT | CASSGAGNSPLHF
TRBJ2-7 | once | TRBD1 | TRBV15 | TGTGCCACCAGCGGGGGCCGGGACAGGGAGTACGAGCAGTACTTC | CATSGGRDREYEQYF
TRBJ1-2 | . | . | TRBV20-1 | TGCAGTGCGGACAGTAATTATGGCTACACCTTC | CSADSNYGYTF
TRBJ1-2 | . | . | TRBV2 | TGTGCCAGCAGGGGGCAGAACTATGGCTACACCTTC | CASRGQNYGYTF
TRBJ2-3 | . | TRBD2 | TRBV18 | TGTGCCAGCTCTGGGACTAGCGGGGTTTACACAGATACGCAGTATTTT | CASSGTSGVYTDTQYF
TRBJ1-2 | . | TRBD1 | TRBV5-1 | TGCGCCAGCAGCCCCGACAGGGCCTATGGCTACACCTTC | CASSPDRAYGYTF
TRBJ2-1 | . | . | TRBV28 | TGTGCCAGCATCGGGACACTTTACAATGAGCAGTTCTTC | CASIGTLYNEQFF
TRBJ2-3 | . | . | TRBV5-4 | TGTGCCAGCAGCTCCAGGGACATTCGCACAGATACGCAGTATTTT | CASSSRDIRTDTQYF
TRBJ2-1 | . | TRBD2 | TRBV18 | TGTGCCAGCACTAGCGGGAGAGTTGAGCAGTTCTTC | CASTSGRVEQFF
TRBJ1-4 | . | . | TRBV3-1/TRBV3-2 | TGTGCCAGCAGCCAAGATAGTACAGGGCGGAAACTGTTTTTT | CASSQDSTGRKLFF
TRBJ1-1 | . | . | TRBV6-5 | TGTGCCAGCAACCAAGCGGGGCAGGCTTTCTTT | CASNQAGQAFF
TRBJ2-7 | . | . | TRBV7-2 | TGTGCCAGCAGCCCGATTGAGCCCTACGAGCAGTACTTC | CASSPIEPYEQYF
TRBJ2-7 | . | TRBD2 | TRBV5-1 | TGCGCCAGCAGCTTGGATATAGCGGGAGGTCGGGAGCAGTACTTC | CASSLDIAGGREQYF
TRBJ1-1 | . | TRBD1 | TRBV11-2 | TGTGCCAGCAGCTTAGTACGCGACAGGGGGAACACTGAAGCTTTCTTT | CASSLVRDRGNTEAFF
TRBJ2-7 | . | TRBD2 | TRBV19 | TGTGCCAGTAGTTACGGGGCCGGGACTAGCTACGAGCAGTACTTC | CASSYGAGTSYEQYF
TRBJ2-7 | . | TRBD2 | TRBV7-2 | TGTGCCAGCAGCGCCGCTGGGACTAGCGGGCTCTACGAGCAGTACTTC | CASSAAGTSGLYEQYF
TRBJ1-4 | . | . | TRBV28 | TGTGCCAGCAGTTTAGAATTGGACTTCGCTAATGAAAAACTGTTTTTT | CASSLELDFANEKLFF
TRBJ2-7 | . | TRBD2 | TRBV9 | TGTGCCAGCAGCGTAGATCTAGCGGGAGGACACGAGCAGTACTTC | CASSVDLAGGHEQYF
TRBJ1-6 | . | . | TRBV30 | TGTGCCTGGAGCGGGAGGGTGGCCTATAATTCACCCCTCCACTTT | CAWSGRVAYNSPLHF
TRBJ1-2 | . | . | TRBV5-1 | TGCGCCAGCAGCTTGAGCGGCTATGGCTACACCTTC | CASSLSGYGYTF
TRBJ2-7 | . | . | TRBV6-5 | TGTGCCAGCAAATCAGGGATGGCGTACTACGAGCAGTACTTC | CASKSGMAYYEQYF
TRBJ2-1 | . | TRBD2 | TRBV9 | TGTGCCAGCAGCGGGGAGACTAGCGGGAGGGCCTTTCAATTCTTC | CASSGETSGRAFQFF
TRBJ1-2 | once | . | TRBV6-5 | TGTGCCAGCAGTTACCTGGGGGACGGAGGGAACTATGGCTACACCTTC | CASSYLGDGGNYGYTF